At least ten counts were recorded for the clone carrying this T cell receptor beta chain. The antigen is not known. This CDR3 contains 14 residues. Germline CDR1 is DFQATT and CDR2 is SNEGSKA (reference sequence). The V end lost 5 bases, the J end lost 0 bases, and 11 bases lay between the germline ends. The data were obtained in a study of Graves' ophthalmopathy and Graves' hyperthyroidism. Amplification targeted the TCR beta CDR3 regions, with RNA transcripts as the source material. In the first round, RT-PCR was carried out with HTBI primers, and a multiplex PCR formed the second round. TCRdb redid the calling of the multiplex PCR reads with MiXCR, one entry per CDR3 protein. The sample comprises just over 600,000 distinct CDR3 sequences, over 20% of which are singletons, and approximately 6.5% rests with the top ten. Overall study results and limits: Between ophthalmopathy and stable hyperthyroidism, a 13-signature model drew a separation with around 88% sensitivity and about 81% specificity. Blood also contained most of the expanded thyroid clonotypes above 0.001 frequency.

Stable hyperthyroidism was defined by absence of ophthalmopathy within 18 months of follow-up. PBMCs were isolated by Ficoll-Paque density gradient centrifugation, using 8 to 10 ml of fresh peripheral blood as the starting material. This clonotype originated in a woman younger than 35 with stable Graves' hyperthyroidism. Some clones in this sample may be carry-over from other donors' samples. The sample comprised peripheral blood. This chain connects TRBV20-1 to TRBJ1-3, with D uncertain. The DNA of the CDR3 is TGCAGTGCTCCTGACCGTAGCTCTGGAAACACCATATATTTT. Translated: CSAPDRSSGNTIYF.